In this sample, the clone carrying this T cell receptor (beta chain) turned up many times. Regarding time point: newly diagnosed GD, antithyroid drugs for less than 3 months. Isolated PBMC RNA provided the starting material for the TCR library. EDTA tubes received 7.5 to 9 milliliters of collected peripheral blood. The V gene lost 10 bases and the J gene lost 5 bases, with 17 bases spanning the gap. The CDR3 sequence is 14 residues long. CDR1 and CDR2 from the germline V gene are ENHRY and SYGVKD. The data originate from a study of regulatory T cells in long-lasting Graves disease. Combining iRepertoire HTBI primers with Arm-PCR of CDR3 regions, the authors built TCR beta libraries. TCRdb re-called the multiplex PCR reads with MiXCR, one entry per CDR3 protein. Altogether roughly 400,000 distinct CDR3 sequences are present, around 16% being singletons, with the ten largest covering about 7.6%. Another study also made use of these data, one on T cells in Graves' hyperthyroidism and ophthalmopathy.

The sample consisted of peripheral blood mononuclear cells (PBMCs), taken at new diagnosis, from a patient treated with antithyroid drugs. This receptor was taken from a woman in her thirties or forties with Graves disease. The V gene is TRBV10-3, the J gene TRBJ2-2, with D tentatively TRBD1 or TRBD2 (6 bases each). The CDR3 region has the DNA TGTGCCACCGGAGGGGACATCTGGACCGGGGAGCTGTTTTTT. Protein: CATGGDIWTGELFF.